What follows are 14 T cell receptor beta chains derived from one specimen sequenced in a study of T cells expressing NK-cell markers. TCRdb reprocessed the 5' RACE reads and stores each CDR3 protein as one record, lacking DNA. The sample table sets out some 440,000 distinct CDR3 sequences. Material for sequencing was blood T cells: a sorted CD56 or NKG2C T cell subset, CD4+ or CD8+ T cells, or bulk PBMC T cells (not recorded which). All receptors derive from a woman aged 45-59 years in good health.

V and J are TRBV10-1 and TRBJ2-3. There are 15 residues in the CDR3. Germline values: CDR1 WNHNN, CDR2 SYGVQD (reference sequence). The CDR3 protein is CASSESRWSTDTQYF.

The chain employs TRBV12-3 or TRBV12-4 and TRBJ1-2; without DNA, the TCRdb call of TRBD1 cannot be checked. This CDR3 is built from 15 residues. The CDR3 loop is CASRGRGRGNYGYTF.

The chain is built from TRBV5-5 and TRBJ2-2; the D gene TCRdb calls, TRBD2, cannot be checked with no DNA. This CDR3 has 14 residues. Germline V lookup: CDR1 SGHKS, CDR2 YYEKEE (reference sequence). The CDR3 loop reads CASGSGGLTGELFF.

The CDR3 sequence: CSVEALGSRGVNTQYF. The J gene is TRBJ2-3, the V gene TRBV29-1; with no DNA, the TCRdb D assignment of TRBD2 cannot be verified. This CDR3 has 16 amino acids. In germline, CDR1 is SQVTM, CDR2 ANQGSEA.

The chain is built from TRBV5-6 and TRBJ2-7; TCRdb's D call, TRBD2, is unchecked because there is no DNA. The V gene's germline CDR1 is SGHDT and CDR2 YYEEEE. The CDR3 totals 16 residues. The CDR3: CASSLAGLAGDYEQHF.

The chain is built from TRBV30 and TRBJ1-1; TCRdb names TRBD1, which stays unverified in the absence of DNA. The CDR3 runs 16 residues. CDR1 and CDR2 (germline): GTSNPN, SVGIG (reference sequence). The CDR3 loop is CAWSGRDRGLTAEAFF.

The chain combines TRBV9 with TRBJ2-3. This CDR3 region has 14 residues. Germline CDR1 reads SGDLS; CDR2 reads YYNGEE. The CDR3 protein is CASAQLGSTDTQYF.

The chain is built from TRBV6-5 and TRBJ2-1; the D gene TCRdb calls, TRBD1, cannot be checked with no DNA. Germline loops: CDR1 MNHEY, CDR2 SVGAGI. This CDR3 is built from 13 residues. The CDR3 region is CASRKQGFDEQFF.

V gene TRBV5-8 combines with J gene TRBJ2-1; as DNA is missing, the TRBD1 call by TCRdb cannot be tested. Germline values: CDR1 SGHTS, CDR2 YDEGEE. The CDR3 is 15 amino acids. CDR3 residues: CASSFGTALYNEQFF.

CDR3: CASSLEGQGVPYGYTF. The chain combines TRBV12-3 or TRBV12-4 with TRBJ1-2; TCRdb reports TRBD1, a call that lacks DNA to check it against. This CDR3 has 16 residues.

The gene calls are TRBV7-9 and TRBJ1-1. Germline V gene lookup returns CDR1 SEHNR and CDR2 FQNEAQ (reference sequence). This CDR3 is 12 amino acids long. The chain's CDR3 is CASTSREGWAFF.

The chain's CDR3 is CASSFRRVAKNIQYF. This rearrangement joins TRBV12-3 or TRBV12-4 to TRBJ2-4. CDR3 size: 15 residues.

The V and J genes are TRBV6-5 and TRBJ2-3; TCRdb names TRBD1, which stays unverified in the absence of DNA. The CDR3 is made up of 17 amino acids. Germline V gives CDR1 MNHEY, CDR2 SVGAGI. The chain's CDR3 is CASSYSFWGADIDTQYF.

The V gene is TRBV9, the J gene TRBJ2-1; as DNA is missing, the TRBD2 call by TCRdb cannot be tested. This CDR3 contains 15 residues. Germline-derived CDR1 and CDR2 are SGDLS and YYNGEE. The CDR3 here is CASSVGLAGGNEQFF.